This T cell receptor beta chain was sequenced during a study of CD8 T cells in Susac syndrome. Random hexamers were used to reverse transcribe roughly 0.45 to 1 ug of RNA. Amplification of TCR beta CDR3 was carried out by immunoSEQ multiplex PCR, which covered 54 Vbeta and 13 Jbeta segments. TCRdb analysed the immunoSEQ multiplex PCR reads with MiXCR anew, one entry per CDR3 protein. This sample has some 260,000 distinct CDR3 sequences, with approximately 84% found just once. V shed 7 bases and J 5 bases; nucleotides not matched to a gene: 16. Germline CDR1 and CDR2: SEHNR and FQNEAQ (reference sequence). The CDR3 totals 17 residues. Negative magnetic isolation gave CD8+ and CD4+ cells; FACS enriched CD8+ TEMRA.

The sequence came from a human donor with multiple sclerosis. Source material: CD8+ T cells from PBMCs. V is TRBV7-9 and J is TRBJ2-1, with 8 bases lining up with TRBD1. The CDR3 region is CASTTAPGQATDNEQFF. The CDR3 DNA reads as TGTGCCAGCACCACAGCCCCGGGACAGGCTACCGACAATGAGCAGTTCTTC.